What follows are 32 T cell receptor beta chains derived from one specimen sequenced in a study of CD4 T cells in relation to SARS-CoV-2 and coronaviruses. The unexposed donors gave CD4+ T cells in about 2011-2019, prior to COVID-19. After about 10 days of culture, CD4+ T cells were isolated. Data came from immunoSEQ multiplex PCR; TCRdb stores just in-frame clones and leaves some out. The sample shows approximately 17,000 clones, over 80% of them seen only once. These receptors' targets are unknown. Sequencing input: CD4+ T cells from PBMCs, cultured in vitro. The source of these receptors is a human donor in good health.

V usage is TRBV6-1 and J usage is TRBJ2-1; 9 positions agree with TRBD2. The CDR3 covers 15 residues. Losses at the gene ends were 8 bases for V and 4 bases for J; bases not matched to a gene: 9. The germline V gene encodes CDR1 MNHNS and CDR2 SASEGT. CDR3 DNA: TGTGCCAGCTCTCATCCGGGACTAGCATACAATGAGCAGTTCTTC. Protein: CASSHPGLAYNEQFF.

The V gene is TRBV9, the J gene TRBJ2-1, with 7 bases lining up with TRBD2. The CDR3 is 15 amino acids. Germline V gives CDR1 SGDLS, CDR2 YYNGEE. V shed 0 bases and J 4 bases; nucleotides not matched to a gene: 4. The DNA for the CDR3 is TGTGCCAGCAGCGTAGTGCCTAGCGGATACAATGAGCAGTTCTTC. This encodes CASSVVPSGYNEQFF.

The chain is built from TRBV19 and TRBJ2-1; D perhaps matches TRBD1 (6 bases). The germline CDR1 and CDR2 sequences are LNHDA and SQIVND (reference sequence). Trimming stripped 2 bases from V and 4 bases from J, with 15 bases between. This CDR3 is built from 16 residues. As DNA, the CDR3 is TGTGCCAGTAGTATAAAAAACAGGGTCAGGTACAATGAGCAGTTCTTC. Amino acids: CASSIKNRVRYNEQFF.

The V call is TRBV28, the J call TRBJ2-3, with 8 bases fitting TRBD2. CDR1 MDHEN and CDR2 SYDVKM come from the germline V gene. The CDR3 extends over 15 amino acids. V shed 4 bases and J 1 base; nucleotides not matched to a gene: 4. CDR3 loop: CASSSAGVGTDTQYF. The CDR3 nucleotides read TGTGCCAGCAGTTCAGCGGGGGTCGGCACAGATACGCAGTATTTT.

Details on this clone: One junction end does not reproduce the germline sequence, and a read error may be involved. The chain couples TRBV7-2 to TRBJ2-3; TRBD2 matches at 12 bases. The CDR3 totals 15 residues. Germline values: CDR1 SGHTA, CDR2 FQGNSA. This CDR3 is CASSLAGGPADTQYF. CDR3 in DNA: TGTGCCAGCAGCCTAGCGGGGGGGCCCGCAGATACGCAGTATTTT.

The chain uses TRBV9 and TRBJ2-7, with a possible D match to TRBD1 (6 bases). The length of the CDR3 is 14 residues. Trimming took off 5 bases at V and 5 bases at J, with 17 bases between the two ends. The germline CDR1 and CDR2 sequences are SGDLS and YYNGEE. As DNA, the CDR3 is TGTGCCAGCAGAATGGGGCAGGGGTTCCACGAGCAGTACTTC. Its translation: CASRMGQGFHEQYF.

The chain links TRBV4-2 to TRBJ1-4; the D gene is possibly TRBD1 (5 bases). This CDR3 region has 17 residues. V was shortened by 4 bases and J by 2 bases, with 17 bases between the two germline ends. Germline CDR1 is LGHNA and CDR2 is YNFKEQ. CDR3 residues: CASSPRDSRATNEKLFF. For the CDR3, the DNA is TGTGCCAGCAGCCCCAGGGACTCTAGGGCTACTAATGAAAAACTGTTTTTT.

This chain joins TRBV21-1 and TRBJ2-7; the table names TRBD2, a call not compared with the DNA. TRBV21-1 is a known pseudogene. CDR3 length equals 16 residues. The CDR3 DNA reads TGTGCCACCCCCTGGAGGGGAACTTGGCCCTCCTACGAGCAGTACTTC. Translated, it gives CATPWRGTWPSYEQYF.

V is TRBV5-6 and J is TRBJ2-5; TRBD2 matches 7 bases. This CDR3 spans 15 amino acids. Germline values: CDR1 SGHDT, CDR2 YYEEEE. V dropped 5 bases and J dropped 1; count of bases not matched to a gene: 8. CDR3 bases: TGTGCCAGCAGTTTTGGGTTAGCGGGCCAAGAGACCCAGTACTTC. Translation gives CASSFGLAGQETQYF. The complete variable domain, with remaining parts taken from reference TRBV5-6 and TRBJ2-5, reads DAGVTQSPTHLIKTRGQQVTLRCSPKSGHDTVSWYQQALGQGPQFIFQYYEEEERQRGNFPDRFSGHQFPNYSSELNVNALLLGDSALYLCASSFGLAGQETQYFGPGTRLLVL.

The chain has TRBV6-2 or TRBV6-3 and TRBJ2-1; D gene ambiguous. The CDR3 is 16 amino acids. Germline values: CDR1 MNHEY, CDR2 SVGEGT. V dropped 2 bases and J dropped 3 bases, with 14 bases sitting between them. In DNA, the CDR3 is TGTGCCAGCAGTTACAGAGGACCAACGCGCTACAATGAGCAGTTCTTC. Translating it yields CASSYRGPTRYNEQFF.

V gene TRBV6-6 combines with J gene TRBJ2-6; D is uncertain. V gave up 6 bases and J gave up 4 bases, with 7 bases separating them. The CDR3 totals 13 residues. The V gene's germline CDR1 is MNHNY and CDR2 SVGAGI (reference sequence). CDR3 sequence: CASSSTGANVLTF. Here the CDR3 DNA reads TGTGCCAGCAGCTCTACGGGGGCCAACGTCCTGACTTTC.

This clone has just a few counts. The V gene is TRBV9, the J gene TRBJ2-1, with D possibly matching TRBD1 (6 bases). Germline V gene sequence: CDR1 SGDLS, CDR2 YYNGEE. V was cut by 4 bases and J by 5 bases, with 13 bases left in between. CDR3 size: 14 residues. CDR3 nucleotides: TGTGCCAGCAGCTTCAGACAGGCGGACAATGAGCAGTTCTTC. It yields the protein CASSFRQADNEQFF.

The rearrangement uses TRBV2 and TRBJ2-1; D gene unclear. The V gene lost 10 bases and the J gene lost 0 bases, with 13 bases spanning the gap. This CDR3 spans 14 amino acids. In germline, CDR1 is SNHLY, CDR2 FYNNEI. CDR3 residues: CATTPVSSYNEQFF. As DNA, the CDR3 is TGTGCCACCACACCTGTGAGCTCCTACAATGAGCAGTTCTTC.

The rearrangement joins TRBV6-5 to TRBJ1-2; TRBD1 matches 8 bases. V lost 7 bases to trimming and J lost 8 bases; unmatched junction nucleotides: 3. Per germline, CDR1 MNHEY and CDR2 SVGAGI. This CDR3 spans 11 amino acids. CDR3: CASTRTGGYTF. CDR3 DNA: TGTGCCAGCACCCGGACAGGGGGCTACACCTTC.

The genes are TRBV19 and TRBJ1-6; D is perhaps TRBD1 (5 bases). Germline V lookup: CDR1 LNHDA, CDR2 SQIVND (reference sequence). CDR3 length equals 17 residues. V was cut by 0 bases and J by 0 bases, with 9 bases left in between. The CDR3 loop reads CASSIDLRGSYNSPLHF. The CDR3 DNA sequence: TGTGCCAGTAGTATAGATCTGAGGGGCTCCTATAATTCACCCCTCCACTTT.

The chain links TRBV9 to TRBJ1-2, with TRBD1 identical over 10 bases. The trim removed 5 bases at V and 8 bases at J, leaving 6 bases unmatched. CDR1 SGDLS and CDR2 YYNGEE come from the germline V gene. This CDR3 has 13 amino acids. This CDR3 is CASRTGGPGGYTF. CDR3 nucleotides: TGTGCCAGCAGGACAGGGGGCCCGGGCGGCTACACCTTC.

This chain's CDR3 is CATYRGSPLHF. The CDR3, as DNA: TGTGCCACCTACAGGGGATCACCCCTCCACTTT. The V and J genes are TRBV24-1 and TRBJ1-6; 7 nucleotides match TRBD1. Germline trimming cut 9 bases from V and 10 bases from J; bases unmatched to any gene: 2. CDR3 size: 11 residues. The V gene's germline CDR1 is KGHDR and CDR2 SFDVKD.

CDR3 region: CASSWGETGTDTQYF. Here the CDR3 DNA reads TGTGCCAGCTCATGGGGTGAGACGGGCACAGATACGCAGTATTTT. The rearrangement uses TRBV2 and TRBJ2-3, with unresolved D. Germline V CDR1 and CDR2: SNHLY, FYNNEI. V lost 8 bases and J lost 1, with 16 bases in between. This CDR3 spans 15 amino acids.

This clone was detected a few times. This rearrangement joins TRBV30 to TRBJ1-3, with 9 nucleotides matching TRBD1. Germline V gene lookup returns CDR1 GTSNPN and CDR2 SVGIG (reference sequence). The CDR3 runs 14 residues. Germline trimming cut 5 bases from V and 4 bases from J; bases unmatched to any gene: 6. CDR3: CAWSDRGFGNTIYF. DNA for the CDR3: TGTGCCTGGTCGGACAGGGGCTTCGGAAACACCATATATTTT.

By share, this clone ranks as medium-sized. The V gene is TRBV19, the J gene TRBJ2-3, with 9 nucleotides matching TRBD2. V lost 3 bases, J lost 4 bases, and 5 bases stayed unmatched. Germline V CDR1 and CDR2: LNHDA, SQIVND (reference sequence). CDR3 length equals 15 residues. The CDR3 protein is CASSITSGFADTQYF. The CDR3 DNA is TGTGCCAGTAGTATTACTAGCGGGTTCGCAGATACGCAGTATTTT.

The chain links TRBV29-1 to TRBJ2-7, with 14 bases identical to TRBD2. V dropped 6 bases and J dropped 6; count of bases not matched to a gene: 7. CDR1 SQVTM and CDR2 ANQGSEA come from the germline V gene. CDR3 length: 14 amino acids. CDR3 DNA sequence: TGCAGCGTCATGACTAGCGGGAGGGTATTCGAGCAGTACTTC. Its translation is CSVMTSGRVFEQYF.

The chain combines TRBV18 with TRBJ2-1, with 13 positions matching TRBD2. The CDR3 runs 15 residues. The germline V gene encodes CDR1 KGHSH and CDR2 LQKENI. V gave up 3 bases and J gave up 9 bases; unmatched junction bases: 5. CDR3 sequence reads: CASSPGLAGAIEQFF. The CDR3 DNA follows: TGTGCCAGCTCACCCGGACTAGCGGGAGCAATTGAGCAGTTCTTC.

This clone occurred once. This chain uses TRBV30 with TRBJ2-5, with unresolved D. The CDR3 has 12 amino acids. V was shortened by 5 bases and J by 5 bases, with 12 bases between the two germline ends. In germline, CDR1 is GTSNPN, CDR2 SVGIG (reference sequence). The CDR3 is CAWEALGETQYF. In DNA, the CDR3 is TGTGCCTGGGAGGCTTTAGGGGAGACCCAGTACTTC.

The chain recombines TRBV27 with TRBJ2-2; maybe TRBD2 (5 bases). The CDR3 sequence is 13 residues long. Germline values: CDR1 MNHEY, CDR2 SMNVEV (reference sequence). Trimming shortened V by 6 bases and J by 4 bases, and 9 bases separated the two germline ends. CDR3 amino acids: CASRKRPTGELFF. The CDR3 DNA reads TGTGCCAGCAGAAAGCGGCCCACCGGGGAGCTGTTTTTT.

CDR3 DNA sequence: TGTGCCAGCTCACCACCGTCGAGGGATAGTTTAGAGACCCAGTACTTC. Translating gives CASSPPSRDSLETQYF. This rearrangement joins TRBV18 to TRBJ2-5; a possible D gene is TRBD2 (5 bases). This CDR3 has 16 amino acids. With 0 bases removed from V and 4 bases from J, the gap between germline ends came to 15 bases. Germline lookup yields CDR1 KGHSH and CDR2 LQKENI.

The gene calls are TRBV5-1 and TRBJ2-1; D perhaps matches TRBD2 (5 bases). The CDR3 loop spans 14 amino acids. The V end was cut by 9 bases, the J end by 4 bases, with 17 bases between. Germline CDR1 reads SGHRS; CDR2 reads YFSETQ. CDR3 nucleotide sequence: TGCGCCACCTCGGAGCGGAGCCGTTACAATGAGCAGTTCTTC. Translated: CATSERSRYNEQFF.

This clone was recorded a few times. The gene calls are TRBV19 and TRBJ1-1, with 7 positions matching TRBD1. The trim removed 6 bases at V and 3 bases at J, leaving 7 bases unmatched. The CDR3 has 14 amino acids. The V gene's germline CDR1 is LNHDA and CDR2 SQIVND (reference sequence). As DNA, the CDR3 is TGTGCCAGTAGCCAGGCAGGGGGACACACTGAAGCTTTCTTT. It specifies CASSQAGGHTEAFF.

Comment on this clone: The germline gene is not matched at one end of the junction; a read error may be the cause. The genes are TRBV12-3 or TRBV12-4 and TRBJ1-1; no firm D call. This CDR3 region has 13 residues. CDR3 DNA: TGTGCCAGCAGTTTTCTTCCGAACGCTGAAGCTTTCTTT. Translated, it gives CASSFLPNAEAFF.

The V and J genes are TRBV7-9 and TRBJ2-7; the match to TRBD2 covers 11 bases. CDR3 length: 15 residues. V was pared by 3 bases and J by 7 bases, with 8 bases of the junction left unmatched. Looked up from germline, CDR1 is SEHNR and CDR2 is FQNEAQ (reference sequence). CDR3 nucleotide sequence: TGTGCCAGCAGCTTCGGAGGACTAGCGGGTACAGAGCAGTACTTC. Protein product: CASSFGGLAGTEQYF.

The rearrangement links TRBV6-1 to TRBJ1-6; D might be TRBD1 (5 bases). Germline V gene sequence: CDR1 MNHNS, CDR2 SASEGT. Trimming took off 2 bases at V and 3 bases at J, with 8 bases between the two ends. The length of the CDR3 is 15 residues. The CDR3 reads CASSEQGGYNSPLHF. Written as DNA, the CDR3 is TGTGCCAGCAGTGAACAGGGCGGCTATAATTCACCCCTCCACTTT.

The rearrangement uses TRBV6-2 or TRBV6-3 and TRBJ1-1; no reliable D call. This CDR3 is built from 12 residues. The V gene lost 3 bases and the J gene lost 3 bases, with 5 bases spanning the gap. Germline loops: CDR1 MNHEY, CDR2 SVGEGT. CDR3 residues: CASSYQYTEAFF. CDR3 nucleotide sequence: TGTGCCAGCAGTTATCAGTACACTGAAGCTTTCTTT.

The chain employs TRBV12-5 and TRBJ2-3, with 9 bases matching TRBD2. V trimming: 3 bases; J trimming: 3 bases; junction bases outside the gene matches: 13. The CDR3 totals 18 residues. From germline, CDR1 is LGHNT and CDR2 FRNRAP. This CDR3 is CASGFRTLLAGRTDTQYF. In DNA form, the CDR3 reads TGTGCTAGTGGTTTTCGGACACTTCTAGCGGGAAGAACAGATACGCAGTATTTT.